A selection of T cell receptor beta chains follows, all from one sample in a study of blood T cells in healthy people across ages. TCRdb called the 5' RACE reads again in MiXCR, with one record for every CDR3 protein. The sample yields 780,000 or so distinct CDR3 sequences, around 25% seen once. Separately, the same data were catalogued under a study of T cells of mothers and their children.

Sequenced input: blood. The receptors shown here come from a boy aged 5 to 17 in good health. Both conserved end residues are part of each CDR3. The D gene is left open where the match is weak. Clone size is not always given. Where it is, it says once, few, many or a class for expanded clones.

abundance,v_gene,d_gene,j_gene,CDR3aa,CDR3nt
NA,TRBV5-8,NA,TRBJ2-5,CASSLFVTGQETQYF,TGTGCCAGCAGCTTGTTTGTCACAGGCCAAGAGACCCAGTACTTC
NA,TRBV15,NA,TRBJ2-6,CATSGSRGSGANVLTF,TGTGCCACCAGCGGGAGTCGGGGCTCTGGGGCCAACGTCCTGACTTTC
NA,TRBV7-9,NA,TRBJ2-7,CASSHPIIDSRVYEQYF,TGTGCCAGCAGCCATCCCATAATCGACAGCCGAGTCTACGAGCAGTACTTC
NA,TRBV3-1,TRBD2,TRBJ2-1,CASSTSGGYNEQFF,TGTGCCAGCTCAACTAGCGGGGGCTACAATGAGCAGTTCTTC
NA,TRBV29-1,NA,TRBJ1-2,CSVGAGANHGYTF,TGCAGCGTGGGTGCGGGGGCGAACCATGGCTACACCTTC
NA,TRBV5-1,TRBD1,TRBJ2-1,CASSRVGQGNEQFF,TGCGCCAGCAGCCGGGTCGGACAGGGGAATGAGCAGTTCTTC
NA,TRBV20-1,NA,TRBJ1-2,CSARDTISTYGYTF,TGCAGTGCTAGGGATACTATAAGCACCTATGGCTACACCTTC
few,TRBV20-1,NA,TRBJ2-5,CSARRRQGETQYF,TGCAGTGCTAGACGGCGGCAAGGGGAGACCCAGTACTTC
NA,TRBV28,TRBD2,TRBJ2-2,CASSGKLAGYTGELFF,TGTGCCAGCAGTGGGAAACTAGCGGGCTACACCGGGGAGCTGTTTTTT
once,TRBV29-1,NA,TRBJ2-7,CSVKSLGHPYEQYF,TGCAGCGTTAAAAGCTTGGGACACCCCTACGAGCAGTACTTC
few,TRBV6-5,NA,TRBJ2-5,CASSYNRQETQYF,TGTGCCAGCAGTTATAACAGACAAGAGACCCAGTACTTC
once,TRBV5-1,TRBD1,TRBJ2-1,CASSLRNRQGDNNEQFF,TGCGCCAGCAGCTTGCGGAACCGACAGGGGGACAACAATGAGCAGTTCTTC
NA,TRBV28,NA,TRBJ1-2,CASSFTGYGYTF,TGTGCCAGCAGTTTTACAGGCTATGGCTACACCTTC
few,TRBV9,NA,TRBJ2-7,CASSVDPGIYEQYF,TGTGCCAGCAGCGTAGATCCCGGGATCTACGAGCAGTACTTC